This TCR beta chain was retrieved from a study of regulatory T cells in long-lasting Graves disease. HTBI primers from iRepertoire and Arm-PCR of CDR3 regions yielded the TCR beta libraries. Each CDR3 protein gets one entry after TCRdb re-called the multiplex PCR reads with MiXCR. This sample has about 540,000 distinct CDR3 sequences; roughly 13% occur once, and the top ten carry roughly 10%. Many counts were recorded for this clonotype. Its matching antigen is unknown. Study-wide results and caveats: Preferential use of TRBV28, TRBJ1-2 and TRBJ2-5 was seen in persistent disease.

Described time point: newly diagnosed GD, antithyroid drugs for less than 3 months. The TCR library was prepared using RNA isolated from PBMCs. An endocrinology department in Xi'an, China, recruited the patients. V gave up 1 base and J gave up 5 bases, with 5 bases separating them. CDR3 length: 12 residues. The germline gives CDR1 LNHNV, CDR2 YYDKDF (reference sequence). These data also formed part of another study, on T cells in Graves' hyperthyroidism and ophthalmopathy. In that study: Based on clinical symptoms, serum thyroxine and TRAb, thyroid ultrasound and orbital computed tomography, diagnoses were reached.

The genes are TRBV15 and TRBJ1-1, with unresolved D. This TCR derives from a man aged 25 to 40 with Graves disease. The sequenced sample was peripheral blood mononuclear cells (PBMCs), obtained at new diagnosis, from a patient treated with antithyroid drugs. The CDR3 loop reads CATSRGLTEAFF. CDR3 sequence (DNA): TGTGCCACCAGCAGAGGACTGACTGAAGCTTTCTTT. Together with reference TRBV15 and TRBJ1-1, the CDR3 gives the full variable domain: DAMVIQNPRYQVTQFGKPVTLSCSQTLNHNVMYWYQQKSSQAPKLLFHYYDKDFNNEADTPDNFQSRRPNTSFCFLDIRSPGLGDTAMYLCATSRGLTEAFFGQGTRLTVV.